This T cell receptor (beta chain) emerged from a study of cytomegalovirus exposure and HLA in healthy donors. The study, taken as a whole, reports: The authors enumerated over 150 TCR beta chains as linked to cytomegalovirus. The authors later found most CMV-associated TCR beta chains appeared HLA-restricted.

PCR was performed using 60 Vbeta and 13 Jbeta primers. The repertoire was sequenced with immunoSEQ multiplex PCR; TCRdb's copy has only in-frame clones and lacks some. In the table there are approximately 180,000 clones, more than 75% of which are singletons. The CDR3 is made up of 14 amino acids. From germline, CDR1 is MNHNS and CDR2 SASEGT. Between the trimmed V and J ends, which lost 6 bases and 3 bases, there was a span of 15 bases. About this clone itself: As yet, its antigen is unknown.

This sequence joins TRBV6-1 and TRBJ2-7; a weak D match, TRBD1 (6 bases). Sequenced input: PBMCs. The source is a woman between 18 and 29 years old in good health and CMV-seronegative. CDR3 in amino acids: CASRGQSGDYEQYF. The CDR3 DNA sequence: TGTGCCAGCAGGGGACAATCTGGGGACTACGAGCAGTACTTC.